Listed here are 12 T cell receptor beta chains from one sample, sequenced in a study of blood T cell repertoires in COVID-19. This table comes from immunoSEQ multiplex PCR, and its TCRdb copy is limited to in-frame clones, with some not included. This table holds approximately 230,000 clones, around 82% found once. The sequenced sample consisted of peripheral blood. Source of these receptors: a woman of 80 years or more with active or convalescent COVID-19.

This clone was observed a handful of times. This chain joins TRBV10-3 and TRBJ1-1; possibly TRBD1 for D (5 bases). In germline, CDR1 is ENHRY, CDR2 SYGVKD. The CDR3 is 15 residues long. V lost 3 bases and J lost 5, with 16 bases in between. The CDR3 DNA reads as TGTGCCATCAGTGACGAGCGGGCCGCAGGGACTGAAGCTTTCTTT. Its translation: CAISDERAAGTEAFF.

The CDR3 loop is CASSLPQGLEQFF. The CDR3 DNA reads TGCGCCAGCAGCTTACCCCAGGGTTTGGAGCAGTTCTTC. The chain employs TRBV5-1 and TRBJ2-1, with a possible D match to TRBD1 (5 bases). Germline CDR1 and CDR2: SGHRS and YFSETQ. Trimming took off 2 bases at V and 10 bases at J, with 13 bases between the two ends. The CDR3 is 13 amino acids. Complete variable domain (other parts from reference TRBV5-1 and TRBJ2-1): KAGVTQTPRYLIKTRGQQVTLSCSPISGHRSVSWYQQTPGQGLQFLFEYFSETQRNKGNFPGRFSGRQFSNSRSEMNVSTLELGDSALYLCASSLPQGLEQFFGPGTRLTVL.

CDR3 sequence reads: CASSFNTGMNTEAFF. CDR3 sequence (DNA): TGTGCCAGCAGCTTCAATACAGGAATGAACACTGAAGCTTTCTTT. V and J are TRBV7-9 and TRBJ1-1, with D maybe TRBD1 (5 bases). With 3 bases removed from V and 0 bases from J, the gap between germline ends came to 11 bases. This CDR3 comprises 15 residues. Germline CDR1 is SEHNR and CDR2 is FQNEAQ (reference sequence).

The chain recombines TRBV5-1 with TRBJ1-1; D may be TRBD1 (6 bases). The ends were cut back, 0 bases at V and 7 bases at J, with 10 bases in the middle. Germline V gives CDR1 SGHRS, CDR2 YFSETQ. There are 13 residues in the CDR3. CDR3 loop: CASSLEGHREAFF. In nucleotides, the CDR3 is TGCGCCAGCAGCTTGGAGGGACACCGTGAAGCTTTCTTT.

This rearrangement joins TRBV18 to TRBJ1-4; no definite D call. Germline V gene data show CDR1 as KGHSH and CDR2 as LQKENI. V was trimmed by 5 bases and J by 0 bases, leaving 4 bases between them. The CDR3 is 13 amino acids. CDR3 nucleotides: TGTGCCAGCTCATCAGCAACTAATGAAAAACTGTTTTTT. This sequence encodes CASSSATNEKLFF.

The chain carries TRBV18 and TRBJ1-2; D unresolved. The V gene's germline CDR1 is KGHSH and CDR2 LQKENI. Trimming removed 1 base at V and 8 bases at J, with 8 bases between. The CDR3 contains 12 residues. CDR3 coding DNA: TGTGCCAGCTCACCACGAAGCGGCGGCTACACCTTC. It specifies CASSPRSGGYTF. The full variable domain, completed using reference TRBV18 and TRBJ1-2, is NAGVMQNPRHLVRRRGQEARLRCSPMKGHSHVYWYRQLPEEGLKFMVYLQKENIIDESGMPKERFSAEFPKEGPSILRIQQVVRGDSAAYFCASSPRSGGYTFGSGTRLTVV.

This rearrangement joins TRBV9 to TRBJ2-5; 9 nucleotides align to TRBD1. The CDR3 is 16 residues long. CDR1 and CDR2 from the germline V gene are SGDLS and YYNGEE. The ends lost 1 base at V and 5 bases at J; junction bases unmatched: 9. CDR3 nucleotides: TGTGCCAGCAGCGTATCCTCACAGGGGGCGGGGGAGACCCAGTACTTC. Residues: CASSVSSQGAGETQYF.

The J gene is TRBJ1-2, the V gene TRBV5-1, with 7 bases that match TRBD1. This CDR3 has 14 residues. The trim removed 2 bases at V and 5 bases at J, leaving 6 bases unmatched. Germline V gives CDR1 SGHRS, CDR2 YFSETQ. CDR3 loop: CASSLSGTVYGYTF. The CDR3 DNA is TGCGCCAGCAGCTTATCCGGGACAGTATATGGCTACACCTTC.

The chain has TRBV7-9 and TRBJ1-1; D possibly corresponds to TRBD1 (6 bases). CDR1 and CDR2 (germline): SEHNR, FQNEAQ (reference sequence). The CDR3 length is 14 residues. The V and J ends lost 5 bases and 2 bases respectively, with 12 bases between them. The CDR3 reads CASSTGTANTEAFF. The CDR3 DNA reads as TGTGCCAGCAGCACAGGGACGGCAAACACTGAAGCTTTCTTT.

The chain has TRBV5-1 and TRBJ2-2; D is undetermined. The germline V gene has CDR1 SGHRS and CDR2 YFSETQ. The CDR3 sequence is 13 residues long. V lost 4 bases and J lost 4, with 8 bases in between. CDR3 region: CASSPKATGELFF. Written as DNA, the CDR3 is TGCGCCAGCAGCCCTAAAGCCACCGGGGAGCTGTTTTTT.

The genes are TRBV11-2 and TRBJ2-1, with TRBD2 matching 11 bases. J gave up 7 bases and V 4 bases, and 18 bases lay outside the gene matches. The germline V gene encodes CDR1 SGHAT and CDR2 FQNNGV. The CDR3 has 19 amino acids. The CDR3 protein is CASSSPFGSGGAVKNEQFF. The CDR3 DNA reads TGTGCCAGCAGCTCTCCTTTTGGTAGCGGGGGGGCCGTTAAAAATGAGCAGTTCTTC.

The chain joins TRBV24-1 to TRBJ2-5, with D maybe TRBD2 (6 bases). The CDR3 extends over 13 amino acids. Trimming pared 9 bases from V and 5 bases from J, leaving 15 bases between. Germline CDR1 KGHDR, CDR2 SFDVKD. This CDR3 is CATGGAGMETQYF. The CDR3 region has the DNA TGTGCCACCGGAGGGGCCGGGATGGAGACCCAGTACTTC.